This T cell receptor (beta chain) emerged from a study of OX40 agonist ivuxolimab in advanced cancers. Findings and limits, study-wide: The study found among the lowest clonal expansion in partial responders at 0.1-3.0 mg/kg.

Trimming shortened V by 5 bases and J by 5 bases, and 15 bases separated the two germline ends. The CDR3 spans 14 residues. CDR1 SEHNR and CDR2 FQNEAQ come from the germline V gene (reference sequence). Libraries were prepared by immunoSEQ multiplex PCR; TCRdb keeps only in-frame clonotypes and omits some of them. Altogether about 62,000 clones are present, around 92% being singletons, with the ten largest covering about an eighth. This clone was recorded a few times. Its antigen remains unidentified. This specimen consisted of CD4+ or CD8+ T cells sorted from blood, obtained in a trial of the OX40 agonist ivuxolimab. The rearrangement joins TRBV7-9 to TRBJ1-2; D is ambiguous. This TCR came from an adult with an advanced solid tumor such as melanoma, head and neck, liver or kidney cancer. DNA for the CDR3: TGTGCCAGCAGCCCCCCCGGGCAGGCGTATGGCTACACCTTC. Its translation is CASSPPGQAYGYTF.